A single T cell receptor (beta chain) is shown here with its context. Patients at the Seattle site were enrolled during active infection and followed longitudinally. These data come from a study of blood T cell repertoires in COVID-19. Looking at the study overall: Sources were T cells, B-cell-depleted T cells, or PBMCs; the material itself was cDNA or gDNA.

V was cut by 7 bases and J by 2 bases, with 18 bases left in between. The CDR3 is 16 amino acids. The germline gives CDR1 SGHRS, CDR2 YFSETQ. The repertoire was sequenced with immunoSEQ multiplex PCR; TCRdb's copy has only in-frame clones and lacks some. The repertoire consists of around 310,000 clones, with approximately 90% occurring once and the leading ten covering about 6.8%. The sequencing input was peripheral blood. V gene TRBV5-1 combines with J gene TRBJ2-2, with TRBD2 as a possible D gene (6 bases). This TCR derives from a woman aged 25 to 39 with COVID-19, enrolled during active disease. DNA of the CDR3: TGCGCCAGCTCCTGGGGAGGAATAACAAACACCGGGGAGCTGTTTTTT. This encodes CASSWGGITNTGELFF.